Below are 12 T cell receptor beta chains sequenced from a single sample in a study of blood T cell repertoires in COVID-19 (dated by TCRdb to between 2020 and 2021). Libraries were prepared through the immunoSEQ multiplex PCR assay. Drawn from immuneACCESS, this table holds only the in-frame rearrangements with V and J called that TCRdb kept. Clones are partly lost; checked studies trace under half to an unresolved V gene and leave the rest unexplained. This sample lists 100,000 to 150,000 clones; about 86% were detected once. The ten largest clonotypes hold roughly 0.94% of the sample. Sequencing was done on a sample of peripheral blood. The receptors shown here come from a woman aged 45 to 65 with active or convalescent COVID-19.

In its sample, this clone was seen once. Different DNA sequences within this sample yield the same CDR3. The chain recombines TRBV29-1 with TRBJ1-2, with 9 bases matching TRBD1. With 5 bases clipped from V and 4 bases from J, the junction kept 5 bases outside the gene matches. The V gene's germline CDR1 is SQVTM and CDR2 ANQGSEA. The CDR3 consists of 13 residues. CDR3 amino acids: CSVRQGVFYGYTF. DNA for the CDR3: TGCAGCGTTAGACAGGGGGTATTCTATGGCTACACCTTC.

DNA for the CDR3: TGTGCCAGCACCCCGGGACAGGGGTACCAGCCCCAGCATTTT. Its translation is CASTPGQGYQPQHF. The chain is built from TRBV6-5 and TRBJ1-5; 10 bases match TRBD1. Germline V gives CDR1 MNHEY, CDR2 SVGAGI. CDR3 length: 14 residues. Unmatched junction bases numbered 7, after V lost 7 bases and J lost 7 bases.

The rearrangement uses TRBV29-1 and TRBJ1-4; 9 bases agree with TRBD1. CDR3 length: 14 residues. The germline V gene encodes CDR1 SQVTM and CDR2 ANQGSEA. V was pared by 6 bases and J by 7 bases, with 9 bases of the junction left unmatched. CDR3 coding DNA: TGCAGCGTCGTCCCGGGACAGGGTAGTGAAAAACTGTTTTTT. Protein sequence: CSVVPGQGSEKLFF.

This clone came up a few times. The chain recombines TRBV4-3 with TRBJ2-2, with TRBD1 identical over 7 bases. The length of the CDR3 is 15 residues. V trimming: 3 bases; J trimming: 6 bases; junction bases outside the gene matches: 7. CDR1 LGHNA and CDR2 YSLEER come from the germline V gene. The CDR3 sequence is CASSHTGVRPGELFF. The CDR3, as DNA: TGCGCCAGCAGCCACACAGGGGTACGTCCCGGGGAGCTGTTTTTT.

Turning to this clone: Within the sample, other DNA sequences also encode this same CDR3. The chain links TRBV10-3 to TRBJ1-2; a possible D gene is TRBD1 (5 bases). V was trimmed by 0 bases and J by 7 bases, leaving 12 bases between them. Germline V lookup: CDR1 ENHRY, CDR2 SYGVKD. The CDR3 totals 14 residues. This CDR3 is CAISESRAGGGYTF. CDR3 bases: TGTGCCATCAGTGAGTCCCGGGCCGGGGGTGGCTACACCTTC.

The gene calls are TRBV12-3 or TRBV12-4 and TRBJ2-5, with 7 bases identical to TRBD2. V was clipped by 0 bases and J by 5 bases; unmatched bases: 0. CDR3 size: 13 residues. CDR3 in amino acids: CASSLAGGETQYF. The CDR3, as DNA: TGTGCCAGCAGTTTAGCGGGAGGGGAGACCCAGTACTTC.

This rearrangement joins TRBV6-6 to TRBJ1-6; no clear D gene. Germline assignment: CDR1 MNHNY and CDR2 SVGAGI (reference sequence). This CDR3 spans 14 amino acids. Trimming pared 0 bases from V and 9 bases from J, leaving 9 bases between. Here the CDR3 reads CASSYSLGSSPLHF. The CDR3 DNA sequence: TGTGCCAGCAGTTACTCTTTGGGGAGTTCACCCCTCCACTTT.

CDR3 in DNA: TGTGCCAGCAGTCTAGCGGGAGCAACCAGGTATACGCAGTATTTT. The encoded protein is CASSLAGATRYTQYF. The chain couples TRBV6-2 or TRBV6-3 to TRBJ2-3, with 10 bases lining up with TRBD2. The CDR3 is made up of 15 amino acids. The trim removed 5 bases at V and 7 bases at J, leaving 9 bases unmatched. Germline assignment: CDR1 MNHEY and CDR2 SVGEGT.

V and J are TRBV15 and TRBJ2-3, with TRBD2 matching over 14 bases. The J segment lost 0 bases and the V segment lost 8 bases, leaving 10 bases of the junction unmatched. Per germline, CDR1 LNHNV and CDR2 YYDKDF (reference sequence). The length of the CDR3 is 18 residues. CDR3 sequence reads: CATRSGLAGEDSTDTQYF. CDR3 DNA sequence: TGTGCCACCCGATCGGGACTAGCGGGAGAGGATAGCACAGATACGCAGTATTTT.

V is TRBV19 and J is TRBJ2-2, with 9 bases aligning to TRBD1. CDR3 length: 17 amino acids. Germline V gene data show CDR1 as LNHDA and CDR2 as SQIVND (reference sequence). V was pared by 6 bases and J by 4 bases, with 12 bases of the junction left unmatched. The CDR3, as DNA: TGTGCCAGTAGAACAGGGGGCGCAGTTCTCGGCACCGGGGAGCTGTTTTTT. Translated, it gives CASRTGGAVLGTGELFF.

The V gene is TRBV15, the J gene TRBJ1-1, with D possibly being TRBD1 (5 bases). This CDR3 region has 14 residues. The germline V and J ends were trimmed by 5 bases and 1 base, with 11 bases remaining between them. Germline V gene lookup returns CDR1 LNHNV and CDR2 YYDKDF (reference sequence). The CDR3 nucleotides are TGTGCCACCAGCCACCCGGGGGAGAACACTGAAGCTTTCTTT. Its translation: CATSHPGENTEAFF.

This clone was seen once. The chain has TRBV28 and TRBJ1-5, with D unclear. This CDR3 is 13 amino acids long. Germline V gene sequence: CDR1 MDHEN, CDR2 SYDVKM. Deletions cut 5 bases from V and 5 bases from J, with 10 bases between. The CDR3 region has the DNA TGTGCCAGCAGTCCCGCGTACGATCAGCCCCAGCATTTT. Protein: CASSPAYDQPQHF.